This T cell receptor beta chain was sequenced in a study of cytomegalovirus exposure and HLA in healthy donors. Study-level information: Previous work identified around 120 million unique TCR beta sequences from around 200 million T cells. General study points: Previous analysis showed most TCR beta V segments were productive about 87% or about 30% of the time.

The CDR3 totals 13 residues. The V and J ends lost 0 bases and 8 bases respectively, with 8 bases between them. Germline V CDR1 and CDR2: GTSNPN, SVGIG (reference sequence). Unrecorded immune exposures were likely, despite nominal health at sampling. For this clone: The antigen is undetermined.

The PCR was carried out with 60 Vbeta primers and 13 Jbeta primers. Assay: immunoSEQ multiplex PCR; the TCRdb copy retains only in-frame clones and omits some. Of 120,000 or so clones listed, 17% are singletons. Sequences were obtained from PBMCs. This receptor was obtained from a female donor in good health and CMV-seropositive. The chain employs TRBV30 and TRBJ1-6; possible D gene TRBD1, 6 bases. The DNA for the CDR3 is TGTGCCTGGAGTGTAACAGGGTATTCACCCCTCCACTTT. As protein: CAWSVTGYSPLHF.